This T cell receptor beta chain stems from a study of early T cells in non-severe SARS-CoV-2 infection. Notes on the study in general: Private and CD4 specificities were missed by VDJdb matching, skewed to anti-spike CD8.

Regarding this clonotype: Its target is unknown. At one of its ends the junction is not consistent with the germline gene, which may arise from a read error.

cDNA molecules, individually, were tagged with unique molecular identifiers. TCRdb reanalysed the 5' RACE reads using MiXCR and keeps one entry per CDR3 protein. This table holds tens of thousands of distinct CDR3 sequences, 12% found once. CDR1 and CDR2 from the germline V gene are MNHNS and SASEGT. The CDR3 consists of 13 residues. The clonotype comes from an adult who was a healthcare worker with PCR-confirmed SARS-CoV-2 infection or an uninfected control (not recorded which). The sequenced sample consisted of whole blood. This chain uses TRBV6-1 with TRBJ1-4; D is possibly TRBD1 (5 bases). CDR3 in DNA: TGTGCGAGCAGCGGCAGGGACTATGAAAAACTGTTTTTT. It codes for CASSGRDYEKLFF.